This T cell receptor beta chain stems from a study of blood T cell repertoires in COVID-19. The wider study: There were acute and convalescent COVID-19 samples, and they came from the United States, Italy and Spain. From T cells, B-cell-depleted T cells, or PBMCs came the material, which was cDNA or gDNA.

The CDR3 has 15 amino acids. J was trimmed by 4 bases and V by 2 bases; bases with no gene match: 6. The V gene's germline CDR1 is SGHRS and CDR2 YFSETQ. Authors' processing steps: How many nucleated cells were present was estimated from reference gene primer amplification. Only in-frame clones appear in the TCRdb table, and some are missing; sequencing was by immunoSEQ multiplex PCR. The V and J calls and clone size come from that table; D and trimming were worked out from the DNA. The sample carries about 210,000 clones, about nine tenths recorded once. This receptor was taken from a middle-aged man with acute or convalescent COVID-19. The sample taken for sequencing was peripheral blood. The gene calls are TRBV5-1 and TRBJ2-1; 7 bases line up with TRBD1. The CDR3 is CASSLRTGVYNEQFF. The CDR3 DNA reads TGCGCCAGCAGCTTAAGAACAGGGGTATACAATGAGCAGTTCTTC.